This entry describes one T cell receptor beta chain. Its antigen is unknown. This sample is drawn from a study of blood T cells in healthy people across ages. Findings and caveats of the study: Possibly confounding the expanded clonotype changes was the fact that donor CMV status was unknown.

With a J-beta primer mix and a sample-barcoded 5' primer, a second PCR ran about 6 to 11 cycles. A tag from a template-switch adaptor with 12 random nucleotides marked each cDNA molecule. MiXCR, run by TCRdb on the 5' RACE reads, gives a single entry per CDR3 protein. The data hold 500,000 to 650,000 distinct CDR3 sequences, with about 25% observed a single time. This same sample was also part of a study on T cells of mothers and their children. That work adds: Comparable shaping of TCR recombination output by thymic selection was observed in related and unrelated pairs.

This TCR was sampled from a boy aged 2 to 10 in good health. The material sequenced was blood.

CDR3 sequence reads: CATRTGYGYTF. The DNA of the CDR3 is TGTGCCACCCGGACAGGCTATGGCTACACCTTC. V usage is TRBV24-1 and J usage is TRBJ1-2, with 7 bases lining up with TRBD1. Germline CDR1 reads KGHDR; CDR2 reads SFDVKD. V dropped 9 bases and J dropped 4; count of bases not matched to a gene: 1. CDR3 length equals 11 residues.